This T cell receptor beta chain was sequenced during a study of post-analysis software for immune sequencing data. Regarding the study as a whole: The study found TRBV5-6, TRBV5-1 and TRBV20-1 among about 5 TRBV segments more frequent in patients than controls.

This clonotype was counted between two and nine times. Its antigen is currently unknown. The CDR3 totals 15 residues. Per germline, CDR1 KGHDR and CDR2 SFDVKD. Unique molecular identifiers were built into the TCR beta cDNA libraries. TCRdb reanalysed the PCR reads using MiXCR and keeps one entry per CDR3 protein. The sample has hundreds of thousands of distinct CDR3 sequences, around 40% seen once. The sequence was collected from a girl aged 10-17 years with multiple sclerosis. The source material was blood. The chain couples TRBV24-1 to TRBJ2-4; D is unresolved. The end of the DNA is better explained by TRBJ2-7, so the J call may be wrong. DNA of the CDR3: TGTGCCACCAGTGTCGGTAATAGTGGGTACTACGAGCAGTACTTC. This encodes CATSVGNSGYYEQYF.